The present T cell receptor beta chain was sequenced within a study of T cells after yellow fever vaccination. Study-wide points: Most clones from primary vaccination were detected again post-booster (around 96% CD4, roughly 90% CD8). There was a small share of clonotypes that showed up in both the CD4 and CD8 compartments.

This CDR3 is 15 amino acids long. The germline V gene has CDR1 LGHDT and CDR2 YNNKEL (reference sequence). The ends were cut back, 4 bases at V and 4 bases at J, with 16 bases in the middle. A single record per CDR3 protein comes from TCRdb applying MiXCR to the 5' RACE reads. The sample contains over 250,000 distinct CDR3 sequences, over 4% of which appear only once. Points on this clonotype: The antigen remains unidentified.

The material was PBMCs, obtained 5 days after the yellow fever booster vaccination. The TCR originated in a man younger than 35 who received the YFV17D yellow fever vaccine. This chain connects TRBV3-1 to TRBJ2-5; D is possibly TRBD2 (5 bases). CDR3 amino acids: CASSPRGRWIETQYF. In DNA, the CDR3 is TGTGCCAGCAGCCCTAGAGGGCGGTGGATAGAGACCCAGTACTTC.